The 14 T cell receptor beta chains below all came from one sample that was sequenced in a study of cytomegalovirus exposure and HLA in healthy donors. The PCR employed 60 Vbeta primers together with 13 Jbeta primers. Profiling relied on immunoSEQ multiplex PCR, and the TCRdb table lists in-frame clones only, not all of them. The repertoire holds roughly 200,000 clones, with less than 80% as singletons. Sequenced: PBMCs. These receptors originate from a woman aged 25 to 39 in good health and CMV-seropositive.

The chain has TRBV11-2 and TRBJ2-1; 9 bases are shared with TRBD2. Losses at the gene ends were 1 base for V and 7 bases for J; bases not matched to a gene: 5. Looked up from germline, CDR1 is SGHAT and CDR2 is FQNNGV. This CDR3 spans 15 amino acids. CDR3 DNA: TGTGCCAGCAGCTTAGGCGGGGGGGCCCAGAATGAGCAGTTCTTC. This encodes CASSLGGGAQNEQFF.

The chain is built from TRBV4-3 and TRBJ1-4, with D possibly TRBD1 on 6 matching bases. This CDR3 contains 13 residues. Germline V gives CDR1 LGHNA, CDR2 YSLEER. With 8 bases removed from V and 11 bases from J, the gap between germline ends came to 18 bases. The CDR3 reads CASGGQRGEKLFF. Here the CDR3 DNA reads TGCGCCAGCGGCGGACAGAGAGGAGAGAAACTGTTTTTT.

The J gene is TRBJ2-7, the V gene TRBV27, with TRBD1 matching 7 bases. The length of the CDR3 is 16 residues. Germline lookup yields CDR1 MNHEY and CDR2 SMNVEV (reference sequence). The junction had 7 bases not matched to a gene; V was cut back by 2 bases and J by 0 bases. In DNA, the CDR3 is TGTGCCAGCAGTTTAAGGGGGCTCGCAAGCTCCTACGAGCAGTACTTC. Its translation: CASSLRGLASSYEQYF.

The chain recombines TRBV11-3 with TRBJ2-5; 9 bases are a match to TRBD2. V lost 7 bases, J lost 7 bases, and 16 bases stayed unmatched. The CDR3 runs to 16 residues. The V gene's germline CDR1 is SGHNT and CDR2 YENEEA. CDR3 nucleotides: TGTGCCAGCAACCTAGGGGCGGGAGGGCCTCTTGGGACCCAGTACTTC. It specifies CASNLGAGGPLGTQYF.

The rearrangement uses TRBV27 and TRBJ2-3, with D perhaps matching TRBD2 (6 bases). The V gene lost 1 base and the J gene lost 2 bases, with 16 bases spanning the gap. The CDR3 has 17 residues. The germline CDR1 and CDR2 sequences are MNHEY and SMNVEV (reference sequence). In nucleotides, the CDR3 is TGTGCCAGCAGTTTATTCAGTATAGGGAGGTCCACAGATACGCAGTATTTT. It encodes CASSLFSIGRSTDTQYF.

By sample fraction, this clone is medium-sized. The J gene is TRBJ2-5, the V gene TRBV4-3; 7 bases map to TRBD1. CDR3 length: 15 residues. V was pared by 3 bases and J by 5 bases, with 9 bases of the junction left unmatched. CDR1 and CDR2 (germline): LGHNA, YSLEER. The CDR3 here is CASSHDRGGAETQYF. The CDR3 DNA reads TGCGCCAGCAGCCATGACAGAGGGGGCGCGGAGACCCAGTACTTC.

J is TRBJ2-4 and V is TRBV7-9; 10 bases agree with TRBD1. Germline V gives CDR1 SEHNR, CDR2 FQNEAQ (reference sequence). Losses at the gene ends were 5 bases for V and 2 bases for J; bases not matched to a gene: 6. This CDR3 comprises 16 residues. As DNA, the CDR3 is TGTGCCAGCAGCGAGGGACAGGGGAAGTCCAAAAACATTCAGTACTTC. It encodes CASSEGQGKSKNIQYF.

This chain links TRBV23-1 with TRBJ2-7, with 10 bases lining up with TRBD2. TRBV23-1 is annotated as an ORF whose role is uncertain. This CDR3 spans 15 amino acids. Trimming took 0 bases from V and 3 from J; bases not matched to a gene: 2. The CDR3 spells CASSQSWTSGYEQYF. The CDR3, as DNA: TGCGCCAGCAGTCAATCATGGACTAGCGGCTACGAGCAGTACTTC.

The chain combines TRBV6-5 with TRBJ1-1; 7 bases align to TRBD1. The germline V gene has CDR1 MNHEY and CDR2 SVGAGI. Trimming at V came to 0 bases and at J to 10 bases, leaving 5 bases not matched to a gene. This CDR3 is built from 13 residues. The CDR3 loop reads CASSYSHRGLAFF. The CDR3, as DNA: TGTGCCAGCAGTTACTCACACAGGGGTTTAGCTTTCTTT.

This chain uses TRBV11-3 with TRBJ1-3; no definite D call. From germline, CDR1 is SGHNT and CDR2 YENEEA. This CDR3 has 13 amino acids. Trimming shortened V by 11 bases and J by 0 bases, and 11 bases separated the two germline ends. The CDR3 sequence is CASSRDSGNTIYF. CDR3 coding DNA: TGTGCCTCAAGCCGGGACTCTGGAAACACCATATATTTT.

The rearrangement joins TRBV5-6 to TRBJ2-1, with TRBD2 as a possible D gene (7 bases). The CDR3 length is 19 residues. Trimming pared 4 bases from V and 4 bases from J, leaving 27 bases between. The germline CDR1 and CDR2 sequences are SGHDT and YYEEEE. Here the CDR3 reads CASSQPYAGDGGLYNEQFF. Written as DNA, the CDR3 is TGTGCCAGCAGCCAACCTTACGCGGGGGACGGGGGGCTATACAATGAGCAGTTCTTC.

The chain couples TRBV7-9 to TRBJ2-7; TRBD2 is a possible D gene (6 bases). The V gene's germline CDR1 is SEHNR and CDR2 FQNEAQ (reference sequence). The CDR3 sequence is 16 residues long. V was shortened by 1 base and J by 3 bases, with 16 bases between the two germline ends. The DNA of the CDR3 is TGTGCCAGCAGCTTAGAGGGACTCTCATCCTTCTACGAGCAGTACTTC. This sequence encodes CASSLEGLSSFYEQYF.

V is TRBV4-1 and J is TRBJ2-1; the D is unclear. The germline V and J ends were trimmed by 1 base and 5 bases, with 15 bases remaining between them. CDR1 is MGHRA and CDR2 is YSYEKL in the germline V gene. The CDR3 spans 16 residues. The CDR3 region has the DNA TGCGCCAGCAGCCAAGGACCCGGGTATACCCACAATGAGCAGTTCTTC. Its translation is CASSQGPGYTHNEQFF.

This chain links TRBV7-7 with TRBJ2-1; 8 bases line up with TRBD1. The CDR3 has 13 residues. The junction had 3 bases not matched to a gene; V was cut back by 5 bases and J by 6 bases. Germline CDR1 is SSHAT and CDR2 is FNYEAQ (reference sequence). The CDR3 here is CASSTGQGNEQFF. The CDR3 DNA sequence: TGTGCCAGCAGCACCGGACAGGGCAATGAGCAGTTCTTC. The full variable domain, completed using reference TRBV7-7 and TRBJ2-1, is GAGVSQSPRYKVTKRGQDVTLRCDPISSHATLYWYQQALGQGPEFLTYFNYEAQPDKSGLPSDRFSAERPEGSISTLTIQRTEQRDSAMYRCASSTGQGNEQFFGPGTRLTVL.